One and the same sample provided the 22 T cell receptor beta chains below, sequenced in a study of CD8+CD57+ T cells in acquired aplastic anemia. Investigators profiled TCR beta VDJ and CDR3 from genomic DNA template. TCRdb itself ran the reads through MiXCR, one entry per CDR3 protein. The sample lists hundreds of thousands of distinct CDR3 sequences, 60% to 80% occurring once. The specimen sequenced was sorted CD4+, CD8+, or CD8+CD57+ T cells (not recorded which) from PBMCs. These receptors were taken from a human donor in good health, serving as a control.

V is TRBV10-3 and J is TRBJ2-3, with a possible D match to TRBD2 (7 bases). Gene TRBJ2-7 matches the end of the DNA better, so the J call may be wrong. CDR3 length: 14 residues. CDR1 and CDR2 (germline): ENHRY, SYGVKD. This chain's CDR3 is CAMGRGGSTYTQYF. The CDR3 region has the DNA TGTGCCATGGGCAGGGGCGGGAGCACCTACACGCAGTACTTC.

As concerns this clonotype: A single base separates this from a much larger clone, so it may be a read error. Here the CDR3 omits its conserved ending phenylalanine or tryptophan, so a read error is the likely source. The chain uses TRBV6-2 or TRBV6-3 and TRBJ2-1, with a tentative D call TRBD2 (5 bases). The CDR3 consists of 16 residues. CDR1 MNHEY and CDR2 SVGEGT come from the germline V gene. V was trimmed by 4 bases and J by 10 bases, leaving 23 bases between them. The chain's CDR3 is CASSSAWAGRDEEQFL. The CDR3 nucleotides read TGTGCCAGCAGTTCAGCTTGGGCGGGTAGGGATGAGGAGCAGTTCCTC.

The chain carries TRBV2 and TRBJ2-2, with 11 bases aligning to TRBD2. The CDR3 has 15 amino acids. The germline V gene has CDR1 SNHLY and CDR2 FYNNEI. Losses at the gene ends were 6 bases for V and 5 bases for J; bases not matched to a gene: 5. The CDR3 spells CASRMGLAETGELFF. DNA for the CDR3: TGTGCCAGCAGGATGGGACTAGCGGAAACCGGGGAGCTGTTTTTT.

This clonotype was seen repeatedly, ten times or more. The V call is TRBV30, the J call TRBJ2-5; the match to TRBD2 covers 14 bases. The trim removed 5 bases at V and 1 base at J, leaving 6 bases unmatched. This CDR3 has 16 residues. From germline, CDR1 is GTSNPN and CDR2 SVGIG (reference sequence). The CDR3 DNA sequence: TGTGCCTGGGCACCTGGGACTAGCGGGGGCCAAGAGACCCAGTACTTC. Protein: CAWAPGTSGGQETQYF.

Regarding this clonotype: The junction and the germline gene differ at one end; a read error may be behind it. The rearrangement links TRBV9 to TRBJ2-7; D gene uncertain. This CDR3 comprises 14 residues. Germline CDR1 SGDLS, CDR2 YYNGEE. The CDR3 is CASSVVGSHQAHDF. As DNA, the CDR3 is TGTGCCAGCAGCGTAGTGGGGTCCCACCAGGCTCACGACTTC.

This clonotype was observed at least ten times. CDR3 DNA: TGTGCCAGTAGTATCGGGTCCAAGCACACCGATACGCAGTATTTT. It yields the protein CASSIGSKHTDTQYF. This chain uses TRBV19 with TRBJ2-3; D ambiguous. Trimming removed 3 bases from V and 6 bases from J, with 16 bases in between. The CDR3 runs to 15 residues. CDR1 is LNHDA, CDR2 SQIVND, per germline (reference sequence).

This clonotype was observed at least ten times. The chain employs TRBV4-1 and TRBJ1-1; D is undetermined. V was clipped by 4 bases and J by 5 bases, with 20 bases between them. The germline CDR1 and CDR2 sequences are MGHRA and YSYEKL. This CDR3 has 16 amino acids. The CDR3 here is CASSRAERMGGTEAFF. The CDR3 region has the DNA TGCGCCAGCAGCCGGGCCGAGAGGATGGGTGGGACTGAAGCTTTCTTT.

Concerning this clonotype: No conserved phenylalanine or tryptophan is present at the end of the CDR3, so a read error is the likely explanation. The rearrangement links TRBV7-3 to TRBJ1-4; D is unclear. Germline values: CDR1 SGHTA, CDR2 FQGTGA. The CDR3 totals 13 residues. The CDR3 DNA reads TGCGCCAGCAGCCTACTCGCGCAAGGAAAACTGTTTTGT. It encodes CASSLLAQGKLFC.

The genes are TRBV20-1 and TRBJ1-6; D is uncertain. Germline CDR1 reads DFQATT; CDR2 reads SNEGSKA (reference sequence). The V and J ends lost 7 bases and 8 bases respectively, with 21 bases between them. The CDR3 totals 15 residues. The CDR3 bases are TGCAGTGTCGAAGGGATCGGGCACGAGTATTCACCCCTCCACTTT. This gives the protein CSVEGIGHEYSPLHF.

The chain uses TRBV4-2 and TRBJ2-5; TRBD1 aligns across 7 bases. The CDR3 is 15 amino acids. Trimming cost V 1 base and J 7 bases; bases outside gene matches: 9. Germline CDR1 and CDR2: LGHNA and YNFKEQ. The CDR3 bases are TGTGCCAGCAGCCAAGCGATTTTGAGACAGGGGACCCAGTACTTC. Its protein is CASSQAILRQGTQYF.

Notes on this clonotype: The germline gene is not matched at one end of the junction; a read error may be the cause. The rearrangement links TRBV7-9 to TRBJ1-2; a weak D match, TRBD1 (5 bases). The CDR3 is 14 residues long. CDR1 and CDR2 from the germline V gene are SEHNR and FQNEAQ (reference sequence). CDR3 sequence (DNA): TGTGCCAGCAGCTTAGTCGGGGCCGGGGATGGCCAGTCTTTC. Amino acids: CASSLVGAGDGQSF.

About this clonotype itself: This is likely a read error, given that the CDR3 carries no conserved phenylalanine or tryptophan at its end. The limits of the CDR3 on the DNA are not certain, so only TCRdb's listed CDR3 is given. The rearrangement uses TRBV19 and TRBJ1-2. Germline V CDR1 and CDR2: LNHDA, SQIVND (reference sequence). The CDR3 sequence runs 15 residues, both termini included. CDR3 in amino acids: CASSTPGGYGYAFGS.

The rearrangement joins TRBV2 to TRBJ1-6; D call uncertain. In germline, CDR1 is SNHLY, CDR2 FYNNEI. V lost 2 bases to trimming and J lost 9 bases, with 8 bases between them. CDR3 length: 13 amino acids. CDR3 in DNA: TGTGCCAGCAGTGAAAGAGTGTTTTCACCCCTCCACTTT. This sequence encodes CASSERVFSPLHF.

This clonotype has a count of ten or more. The chain employs TRBV5-1 and TRBJ1-3; D ambiguous. The CDR3 spans 14 residues. The V gene lost 3 bases and the J gene lost 0 bases, with 7 bases spanning the gap. Germline V lookup: CDR1 SGHRS, CDR2 YFSETQ. The CDR3 DNA sequence: TGCGCCAGCAGCTCGGTGACCTCTGGAAACACCATATATTTT. Amino acids: CASSSVTSGNTIYF.

This clonotype was seen ten or more times. This sequence joins TRBV10-2 and TRBJ2-7; 7 bases are a match to TRBD1. The CDR3 runs to 12 residues. J gave up 3 bases and V 7 bases, and 3 bases lay outside the gene matches. Germline CDR1 reads WSHSY; CDR2 reads SAAADI. Written as DNA, the CDR3 is TGCGCCAGCAATAACAGGGGCTACGAGCAGTACTTC. Protein product: CASNNRGYEQYF.

In its sample, this clonotype was seen many times. V is TRBV10-3 and J is TRBJ2-1; 10 bases are shared with TRBD2. CDR1 and CDR2 (germline): ENHRY, SYGVKD. V was clipped by 4 bases and J by 2 bases; unmatched bases: 2. This CDR3 region has 15 residues. The CDR3 sequence: CAISASGGPYNEQFF. The CDR3 DNA sequence: TGTGCCATCAGTGCTAGCGGGGGCCCCTACAATGAGCAGTTCTTC.

This clonotype was detected ten times or more. This chain links TRBV11-3 with TRBJ2-5, with D maybe TRBD1 (6 bases). CDR1 and CDR2 (germline): SGHNT, YENEEA. The CDR3 loop spans 13 amino acids. Trimming stripped 3 bases from V and 2 bases from J, with 7 bases between. CDR3: CASSFRGQETQYF. For the CDR3, the DNA is TGTGCCAGCAGCTTCAGGGGACAAGAGACCCAGTACTTC.

This clonotype was picked up a small number of times. The chain employs TRBV5-1 and TRBJ1-1; D gene uncertain. This CDR3 has 13 residues. Germline CDR1 and CDR2: SGHRS and YFSETQ. V was clipped by 0 bases and J by 6 bases, with 9 bases between them. CDR3 nucleotides: TGCGCCAGCAGCTTGGCCGCGCAGCCTGAAGCTTTCTTT. Its translation is CASSLAAQPEAFF.

This clonotype was seen a single time. The chain links TRBV7-2 to TRBJ1-2, with D possibly matching TRBD1 (5 bases). The CDR3 is 17 amino acids. The germline V gene encodes CDR1 SGHTA and CDR2 FQGNSA. V was pared by 4 bases and J by 8 bases, with 26 bases between. CDR3 sequence: CASSWETGDGLLVGYTF. The CDR3 bases are TGTGCCAGCAGCTGGGAGACGGGGGATGGGCTGTTGGTCGGCTACACCTTC.

The chain joins TRBV29-1 to TRBJ2-7; 7 nucleotides line up with TRBD1. The V and J ends lost 6 bases and 6 bases, in that order; junction bases with no gene match: 11. In germline, CDR1 is SQVTM, CDR2 ANQGSEA. The CDR3 runs 13 residues. The CDR3 DNA reads TGCAGCGTAGCGACAGGGAATCTACGCGAGCAGTACTTC. Protein: CSVATGNLREQYF.

To note about this clonotype: No conserved phenylalanine or tryptophan ends this CDR3, so it is likely a read error. It is unclear where the CDR3 begins or ends on the DNA, so no DNA is shown, and the CDR3 is as TCRdb lists it. The rearrangement joins TRBV7-9 to TRBJ2-2; no check of the table's D call, TRBD1, against the DNA was made. The CDR3 is 13 amino acids long, termini counted. Per the germline V gene, CDR1 is SEHNR and CDR2 is FQNEAQ (reference sequence). CDR3 sequence: CASSDPNQPQHFV.

This clonotype is a singleton in its sample. V is TRBV9 and J is TRBJ1-5; D possibly corresponds to TRBD1 (6 bases). The germline V gene has CDR1 SGDLS and CDR2 YYNGEE. CDR3 length: 18 amino acids. V gave up 4 bases and J gave up 5 bases, with 25 bases separating them. The CDR3 reads CASSLGGRTISRHQPQHF. CDR3 nucleotides: TGTGCCAGCAGCCTGGGGGGCCGCACTATTTCTCGCCATCAGCCCCAGCATTTT. The whole variable domain, filled in from reference TRBV9 and TRBJ1-5, reads DSGVTQTPKHLITATGQRVTLRCSPRSGDLSVYWYQQSLDQGLQFLIQYYNGEERAKGNILERFSAQQFPDLHSELNLSSLELGDSALYFCASSLGGRTISRHQPQHFGDGTRLSIL.